A single sample is the source of the 8 T cell receptor beta chains below, sequenced in a study of T-cell reconstitution after alpha-beta-depleted transplantation in children (dated by TCRdb to about 2016). Library creation used PCR. For sequencing, an Illumina HiSeq 2500 was employed. TCR library preparation used molecular barcoding, with unique molecular identifiers applied to normalize quantification of the TCRbeta repertoire. TCRdb redid the processing of the public reads, applying fastp at Q25 and MiXCR, and retained in-frame beta chains. CDR3 protein sequences are deduplicated, and each keeps its most common genes and DNA. Here the sample has 640,000 or so distinct CDR3 sequences; approximately 17% occur a single time. The ten largest clones add up to 1.1% of the sample. The sequences come from PBMCs from the stem cell graft donor, collected from the stem cell graft. The receptors here all came from a human donor who donated a stem cell graft to a child with acute myeloid leukemia.

The CDR3: CASSQDGQGNQPQHF. The CDR3, as DNA: TGCGCCAGCAGCCAAGATGGACAGGGTAATCAGCCCCAGCATTTT. The chain combines TRBV4-3 with TRBJ1-5, with TRBD1 matching 8 bases. Per the germline V gene, CDR1 is LGHNA and CDR2 is YSLEER. This CDR3 is 15 amino acids long. The junction had 2 bases not matched to a gene; V was cut back by 0 bases and J by 4 bases.

V usage is TRBV28 and J usage is TRBJ2-7; 7 bases agree with TRBD1. Germline V gene sequence: CDR1 MDHEN, CDR2 SYDVKM. This CDR3 contains 14 residues. The trim removed 5 bases at V and 5 bases at J, leaving 9 bases unmatched. The CDR3 coding sequence is TGTGCCAGCAGTCCGCGACAGGGTTCCAACGAGCAGTACGTC. It is translated as CASSPRQGSNEQYV.

The table lists this clonotype with a few counts. The chain employs TRBV10-3 and TRBJ1-2; D unclear. V was trimmed by 6 bases and J by 2 bases, leaving 16 bases between them. The CDR3 is 15 amino acids. CDR1 and CDR2 from the germline V gene are ENHRY and SYGVKD. CDR3 in amino acids: CAISSHPQENYGYTF. The CDR3 region has the DNA TGTGCCATCAGCTCGCACCCCCAGGAAAACTATGGCTACACCTTC.

This clonotype was seen ten or more times. An end of the junction differs from the germline gene, which may be a read error. The V and J genes are TRBV6-6 and TRBJ1-1, with TRBD1 identical over 7 bases. Germline-derived CDR1 and CDR2 are MNHNY and SVGAGI (reference sequence). CDR3 length equals 13 residues. This chain's CDR3 is CASSSRGGEGGIF. The CDR3 bases are TGTGCCAGCAGCTCCAGGGGGGGCGAAGGAGGGATCTTT.

This clonotype was found many times. The chain combines TRBV5-4 with TRBJ2-7; unclear D gene. This CDR3 is built from 11 residues. Germline V CDR1 and CDR2: SGHNT, YYREEE (reference sequence). Trimming took off 5 bases at V and 1 base at J, with 4 bases between the two ends. This CDR3 is CASSSSYEQYV. The CDR3 DNA is TGTGCCAGCAGTTCTTCCTACGAGCAGTACGTC.

The gene calls are TRBV7-9 and TRBJ2-1; D perhaps matches TRBD2 (6 bases). The CDR3 has 13 amino acids. V lost 11 bases to trimming and J lost 2 bases, with 13 bases between them. The germline V gene has CDR1 SEHNR and CDR2 FQNEAQ (reference sequence). Here the CDR3 reads CAHTWGAYNEQFF. The CDR3 DNA is TGTGCCCACACGTGGGGGGCCTACAATGAGCAGTTCTTC.

In its sample, this clonotype was seen many times. The chain uses TRBV20-1 and TRBJ2-7; a weak D match, TRBD1 (6 bases). V lost 3 bases and J 0 bases, leaving 12 bases between the germline ends. From germline, CDR1 is DFQATT and CDR2 SNEGSKA (reference sequence). The CDR3 consists of 14 residues. Here the CDR3 DNA reads TGCAGTGCTAGCTGGGGGCTGAGCTCCTACGAGCAGTACTTC. Residues: CSASWGLSSYEQYF.

This chain uses TRBV6-5 with TRBJ1-1; D not certain. The CDR3 length is 12 residues. Per the germline V gene, CDR1 is MNHEY and CDR2 is SVGAGI. With 5 bases removed from V and 7 bases from J, the gap between germline ends came to 11 bases. DNA for the CDR3: TGTGCCAGCAGTAAGACAAGTTATGAAGCTTTCTTT. Amino acids: CASSKTSYEAFF.